Listed below are T cell receptor beta chains from one sample, sequenced in a study of blood T cells in healthy people across ages. TCRdb re-derived calls from the 5' RACE reads in MiXCR, one entry per CDR3 protein. In the table there are 550,000 to 600,000 distinct CDR3 sequences, 47% of which are singletons. The specimen was blood. The receptor source for this set is a man older than 75 in good health. The conserved cysteine and the conserved F or W are not part of the CDR3 here. Fields, in order: J gene, V gene, CDR3 protein.

>TRBJ1-1|TRBV20-1
SARTRFGRTMNTEAF
>TRBJ2-7|TRBV28
ASSTTGRTRSYEQY
>TRBJ2-3|TRBV29-1
SVEASTVDTQY
>TRBJ1-1|TRBV7-2
TSSQLYSEAF
>TRBJ1-2|TRBV12-3/TRBV12-4
ASRASPNYGYT
>TRBJ2-3|TRBV7-2
ASSATGISTDTQY
>TRBJ1-5|TRBV10-3
AIRGTSAGQPQH
>TRBJ1-1|TRBV6-5
ASRGGQGDTEAF
>TRBJ2-3|TRBV27
ASSDGTVADTQY
>TRBJ2-3|TRBV10-3
AISEGGGLSDTQC
>TRBJ2-1|TRBV7-2
ASTQRRGSTEQF
>TRBJ2-7|TRBV6-6
ASSCVGDPNYEQY
>TRBJ2-7|TRBV15
ATSRVGGDRDYEQY
>NA|TRBV7-2
ASSLGPGTAYEQY
>TRBJ1-1|TRBV29-1
SVGGGLDTEAF
>TRBJ1-6|TRBV20-1
SASSTARAGGPLH
>TRBJ2-1|TRBV29-1
SYLSEDTSFQF
>TRBJ2-3|TRBV12-3/TRBV12-4
ASSLGPIIPTDTQY
>TRBJ2-7|TRBV11-2
ASSSGAGGSSYEQY
>TRBJ2-1|TRBV9
ASSPIASYNEQF
>TRBJ2-3|TRBV7-3
ASSLVAGNTDTQY
>TRBJ1-4|TRBV20-1
SARIVGQGNEKLF
>TRBJ2-1|TRBV2
ASSADRHNEQF
>TRBJ1-5|TRBV20-1
SAREKGIRPQPQH
>TRBJ1-4|TRBV7-9
ASSLIQAEEKLF
>TRBJ1-4|TRBV20-1
SAVDAATNEKLF
>TRBJ2-5|TRBV7-9
ASSRDTPGIETQY